This T cell receptor beta chain was observed in a study of T cells in Graves' hyperthyroidism and ophthalmopathy. Whole-study context: The blood sample was taken at first diagnosis, before treatment began.

Using RNA transcripts as the source, TCR beta CDR3 regions were amplified. Primed by the HTBI set, a first-round RT-PCR was run on the TCR CDR3. TCRdb recomputed calls from the multiplex PCR reads with MiXCR, one row per CDR3 protein. The sample yields around 350,000 distinct CDR3 sequences, more than 15% seen once. Germline V gene data show CDR1 as KGHDR and CDR2 as SFDVKD. The CDR3 length is 15 residues. Deletions cut 8 bases from V and 1 base from J, with 15 bases between. The chain has TRBV24-1 and TRBJ2-3, with a tentative D call TRBD2 (6 bases). The receptor was isolated from a woman aged 18-35 years with Graves' hyperthyroidism that later progressed to Graves' ophthalmopathy. The sample consisted of blood. The CDR3 DNA reads TGTGCCACCAAGGCGGGGAGATATGGCACAGATACGCAGTATTTT. Protein product: CATKAGRYGTDTQYF.